The clone carrying this T cell receptor (beta chain) has at least ten counts. Methods used by the authors: Nucleated cell counts were estimated from reference gene primer amplification. Profiled with immunoSEQ multiplex PCR; TCRdb holds only in-frame clones, not every one. The DNA was the basis for D and trimming; V, J and clone size are from that table. The table records about 150,000 clones, around 80% of them present only once. This record belongs to a study of blood T cell repertoires in COVID-19. Study-level background: Both acute and convalescent COVID-19 samples were obtained from the United States, Italy and Spain. From T cells, B-cell-depleted T cells, or PBMCs came the material, which was cDNA or gDNA.

The sequence came from a woman in her fifties or sixties with acute or convalescent COVID-19. Material for sequencing was peripheral blood.

In nucleotides, the CDR3 is TGTGCCATCGAGGACAGGTGGGGGAATACGCAGTATTTT. This translates into CAIEDRWGNTQYF. The rearrangement links TRBV2 to TRBJ2-3; 7 positions match TRBD1. V gave up 10 bases and J gave up 7 bases; unmatched junction bases: 11. Looked up from germline, CDR1 is SNHLY and CDR2 is FYNNEI. CDR3 length equals 13 residues.